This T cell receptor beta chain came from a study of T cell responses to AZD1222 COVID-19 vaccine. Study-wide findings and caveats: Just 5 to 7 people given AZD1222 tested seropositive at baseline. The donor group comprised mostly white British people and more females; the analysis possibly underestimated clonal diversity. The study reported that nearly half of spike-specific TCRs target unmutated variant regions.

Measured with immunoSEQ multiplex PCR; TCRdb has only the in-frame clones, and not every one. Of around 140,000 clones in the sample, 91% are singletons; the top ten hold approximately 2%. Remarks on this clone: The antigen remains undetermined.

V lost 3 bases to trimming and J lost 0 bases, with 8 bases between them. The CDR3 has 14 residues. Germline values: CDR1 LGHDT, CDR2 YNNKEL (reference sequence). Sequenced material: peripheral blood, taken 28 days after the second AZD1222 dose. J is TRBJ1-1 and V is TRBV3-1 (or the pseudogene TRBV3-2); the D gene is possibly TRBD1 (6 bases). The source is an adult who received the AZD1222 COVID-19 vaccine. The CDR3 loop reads CASSHQGMNTEAFF. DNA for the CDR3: TGTGCCAGCAGCCATCAGGGGATGAACACTGAAGCTTTCTTT.